This passage covers 12 T cell receptor beta chains from one sample sequenced in a study of cytomegalovirus exposure and HLA in healthy donors. PCR was performed using 60 Vbeta and 13 Jbeta primers. The data were produced by immunoSEQ multiplex PCR, yet TCRdb's version contains in-frame clones alone and is incomplete. The sample includes roughly 45,000 clones, about 60% of them seen just once. Sequencing input: PBMCs. All receptors derive from a man between 60 and 75 years old in good health and CMV-seropositive.

J is TRBJ2-2 and V is TRBV9, with D unclear. The CDR3 is 11 residues long. Trimming took off 3 bases at V and 9 bases at J, with 6 bases between the two ends. Germline assignment: CDR1 SGDLS and CDR2 YYNGEE. For the CDR3, the DNA is TGTGCCAGCAGCGATGAGTGGGAGCTGTTTTTT. Protein sequence: CASSDEWELFF.

The rearrangement joins TRBV11-2 to TRBJ2-3; 8 bases map to TRBD2. Germline loops: CDR1 SGHAT, CDR2 FQNNGV. V gave up 1 base and J gave up 2 bases; unmatched junction bases: 5. The CDR3 is 16 amino acids. The CDR3 region has the DNA TGTGCCAGCAGCTTAGCGGGAGGGCCTACCACAGATACGCAGTATTTT. This translates into CASSLAGGPTTDTQYF.

In this sample, this clone turned up a few times. The chain joins TRBV4-3 to TRBJ2-7; D is possibly TRBD2 (5 bases). Germline lookup yields CDR1 LGHNA and CDR2 YSLEER. V lost 0 bases and J lost 2, with 11 bases in between. This CDR3 spans 15 amino acids. Here the CDR3 DNA reads TGCGCCAGCAGCCAAGATATAGCGTTTCCCTACGAGCAGTACTTC. Translation: CASSQDIAFPYEQYF.

The chain couples TRBV15 to TRBJ2-1, with TRBD2 matching 7 bases. The CDR3 totals 15 residues. Per germline, CDR1 LNHNV and CDR2 YYDKDF (reference sequence). With 3 bases clipped from V and 10 bases from J, the junction kept 12 bases outside the gene matches. This chain's CDR3 is CATSRGGTNPREQFF. In DNA form, the CDR3 reads TGTGCCACCAGCAGGGGGGGGACTAATCCGCGGGAGCAGTTCTTC.

V is TRBV19 and J is TRBJ2-7, with unresolved D. V dropped 8 bases and J dropped 4 bases, with 6 bases sitting between them. This CDR3 comprises 10 residues. Germline loops: CDR1 LNHDA, CDR2 SQIVND (reference sequence). The CDR3 sequence: CASGDYEQYF. CDR3 DNA sequence: TGTGCCAGTGGAGATTACGAGCAGTACTTC.

The chain uses TRBV11-2 and TRBJ1-1; 12 bases align to TRBD1. The germline V gene has CDR1 SGHAT and CDR2 FQNNGV. The CDR3 is 16 amino acids. V trimming: 4 bases; J trimming: 3 bases; junction bases outside the gene matches: 6. The CDR3 here is CASSSGTGGFDTEAFF. Written as DNA, the CDR3 is TGTGCCAGCAGCTCCGGGACAGGGGGCTTTGACACTGAAGCTTTCTTT.

Only a few counts were recorded for this clone. The V and J genes are TRBV7-9 and TRBJ1-2; maybe TRBD1 (5 bases). V was pared by 1 base and J by 2 bases, with 14 bases between. The germline CDR1 and CDR2 sequences are SEHNR and FQNEAQ (reference sequence). The CDR3 loop spans 16 amino acids. The CDR3: CASSLVLQGGNYGYTF. The CDR3 region has the DNA TGTGCCAGCAGCTTAGTTTTGCAGGGAGGAAACTATGGCTACACCTTC.

This rearrangement joins TRBV15 to TRBJ2-3; 7 nucleotides align to TRBD1. Germline lookup yields CDR1 LNHNV and CDR2 YYDKDF (reference sequence). This CDR3 has 15 amino acids. Trimming cost V 5 bases and J 4 bases; bases outside gene matches: 9. CDR3 loop: CATSPRQGVPDTQYF. The CDR3 bases are TGTGCCACCAGCCCTCGTCAGGGGGTACCAGATACGCAGTATTTT.

J is TRBJ2-5 and V is TRBV7-9; 7 bases agree with TRBD2. The V segment lost 1 base and the J segment 2 bases; nucleotides outside the gene matches: 7. In germline, CDR1 is SEHNR, CDR2 FQNEAQ (reference sequence). The CDR3 covers 16 residues. The CDR3 DNA reads as TGTGCCAGCAGCTTAGTGAGGGCTAGCGGACAAGAGACCCAGTACTTC. Translated, it gives CASSLVRASGQETQYF.

There are a few counts of this clone. This chain connects TRBV18 to TRBJ2-7; TRBD2 matches at 9 bases. V lost 4 bases, J lost 0 bases, and 10 bases stayed unmatched. The CDR3 is made up of 17 amino acids. CDR1 KGHSH and CDR2 LQKENI come from the germline V gene. CDR3: CASSRSTSGGLSYEQYF. In nucleotides, the CDR3 is TGTGCCAGCTCACGATCGACTAGCGGAGGACTCTCCTACGAGCAGTACTTC.

This clone was recorded once. This chain joins TRBV28 and TRBJ1-2; maybe TRBD1 (5 bases). The V gene's germline CDR1 is MDHEN and CDR2 SYDVKM. The CDR3 runs 14 residues. Trimming cost V 7 bases and J 2 bases, with 14 bases left between them. Written as DNA, the CDR3 is TGTGCCAGCACCGCCGAGGACATGAACTATGGCTACACCTTC. It is translated as CASTAEDMNYGYTF.

V gene TRBV4-1 combines with J gene TRBJ1-5; no clear D. The V gene lost 0 bases and the J gene lost 4 bases, with 4 bases spanning the gap. The CDR3 has 13 residues. CDR1 is MGHRA and CDR2 is YSYEKL in the germline V gene. The CDR3 sequence: CASSQERNQPQHF. The CDR3 DNA follows: TGCGCCAGCAGCCAAGAACGGAATCAGCCCCAGCATTTT.